The clone carrying this TCR beta chain was seen ten or more times. The data are from a study of low-dose radiotherapy and immunotherapy resistance in tumors. TRAV and TRBV primers primed cDNA for both TCRalpha and TCRbeta. A constant-region primer paired with the V-primer adapter amplified TCRs over about 19 PCR cycles. TCRdb reprocessed the reads with MiXCR, giving one entry per CDR3 protein. The sample holds nearly 60,000 distinct CDR3 sequences; about 23% are singletons and the top ten take 6% to 8.5%. Time point meaning: after trial treatment. Documented treatment: LDRT plus nivolumab, ipilimumab, low-dose cyclophosphamide and aspirin (RACIN trial). V shed 8 bases and J 6 bases; nucleotides not matched to a gene: 4. The CDR3 length is 13 residues. Germline V CDR1 and CDR2: SGHTA, FQGTGA.

Here the sequenced sample was PBMCs, taken after low-dose radiotherapy plus immunotherapy. The sequence was obtained from a male donor with prostate cancer. The V gene is TRBV7-3, the J gene TRBJ2-1, with 10 bases matching TRBD2. The CDR3 bases are TGTGCCAGCGTAGCGGGGGGTGGCAATGAGCAGTTCTTC. Residues: CASVAGGGNEQFF.